Following are 20 T cell receptor beta chains from one sample sequenced in a study of OX40 agonist ivuxolimab in advanced cancers. Only in-frame clones appear in the TCRdb table, and some are missing; sequencing was by immunoSEQ multiplex PCR. The sample holds roughly 60,000 clones; around 88% are singletons and the top ten take over 2%. The starting material was CD4+ or CD8+ T cells sorted from blood, obtained in a trial of the OX40 agonist ivuxolimab. These receptors were taken from an adult with an advanced solid tumor such as melanoma, head and neck, liver or kidney cancer.

The chain's CDR3 is CASSLNVDGTSNSYEQYF. The CDR3 coding sequence is TGTGCCAGCAGTTTAAATGTTGACGGGACGTCGAATTCCTACGAGCAGTACTTC. The gene calls are TRBV28 and TRBJ2-7, with D possibly called TRBD1 or TRBD2 (5 bases each). CDR3 size: 18 residues. V was clipped by 2 bases and J by 1 base, with 21 bases between them. The germline V gene encodes CDR1 MDHEN and CDR2 SYDVKM.

The rearrangement links TRBV5-1 to TRBJ2-1, with 7 bases fitting TRBD1. The germline CDR1 and CDR2 sequences are SGHRS and YFSETQ. The CDR3 runs 19 residues. The V segment lost 0 bases and the J segment 3 bases; nucleotides outside the gene matches: 15. CDR3 loop: CASSLVGPGQPTGYNEQFF. CDR3 bases: TGCGCCAGCAGCTTGGTGGGGCCGGGACAGCCCACTGGCTACAATGAGCAGTTCTTC.

This rearrangement joins TRBV2 to TRBJ1-6; D is undetermined. Per germline, CDR1 SNHLY and CDR2 FYNNEI. The CDR3 has 15 residues. V shed 7 bases and J shed 0 bases, with 10 bases lying between them. The CDR3 sequence is CASTPASSYNSPLHF. The DNA of the CDR3 is TGTGCCAGCACCCCAGCCAGCTCCTATAATTCACCCCTCCACTTT.

This chain connects TRBV6-5 to TRBJ2-5; TRBD2 is a possible D gene (6 bases). Germline CDR1 reads MNHEY; CDR2 reads SVGAGI. V was pared by 6 bases and J by 6 bases, with 17 bases between. This CDR3 is built from 14 residues. CDR3 bases: TGTGCCAGCAGCCTCCAGGAGGGGAGGCAGACCCAGTACTTC. Protein product: CASSLQEGRQTQYF.

The CDR3 loop is CASSQDLGSSYNSPLHF. The CDR3 region has the DNA TGTGCCAGCAGCCAAGATCTAGGGAGCTCCTATAATTCACCCCTCCACTTT. The chain is built from TRBV14 and TRBJ1-6; D is uncertain. Trimming removed 0 bases at V and 0 bases at J, with 9 bases between. CDR1 and CDR2 (germline): SGHDN, FVKESK. The CDR3 covers 17 residues.

The chain joins TRBV5-4 to TRBJ1-3; D unclear. Germline V gene data show CDR1 as SGHNT and CDR2 as YYREEE (reference sequence). The V gene lost 1 base and the J gene lost 0 bases, with 5 bases spanning the gap. This CDR3 comprises 14 residues. CDR3 nucleotide sequence: TGTGCCAGCAGCTTGCGCAGCTCTGGAAACACCATATATTTT. Residues: CASSLRSSGNTIYF.

This clone was detected only once. The chain uses TRBV6-5 and TRBJ1-1; TRBD1 might be the D (6 bases). The CDR3 is 15 residues long. CDR1 and CDR2 from the germline V gene are MNHEY and SVGAGI. V was shortened by 5 bases and J by 1 base, with 14 bases between the two germline ends. The CDR3 loop is CASSTKTGGNTEAFF. The CDR3 nucleotides are TGTGCCAGCAGTACCAAGACAGGTGGGAACACTGAAGCTTTCTTT.

The chain carries TRBV6-5 and TRBJ1-5; no firm D call. This CDR3 is 9 amino acids long. The germline gives CDR1 MNHEY, CDR2 SVGAGI. The V gene lost 7 bases and the J gene lost 10 bases, with 5 bases spanning the gap. The CDR3 nucleotides read TGTGCCAGCAACCCCCCCCAGCATTTT. It yields the protein CASNPPQHF.

This chain links TRBV14 with TRBJ1-6; D is undetermined. In germline, CDR1 is SGHDN, CDR2 FVKESK. V lost 2 bases to trimming and J lost 9 bases, with 2 bases between them. The CDR3 is made up of 11 amino acids. The CDR3 loop is CASSQPSPLHF. DNA for the CDR3: TGTGCCAGCAGCCAACCTTCACCCCTCCACTTT.

The V and J genes are TRBV2 and TRBJ2-7; possible D gene TRBD2, 5 bases. V was pared by 4 bases and J by 4 bases, with 5 bases between. The CDR3 sequence is 11 residues long. Germline lookup yields CDR1 SNHLY and CDR2 FYNNEI. CDR3 residues: CASSVAYEQYF. The CDR3 DNA reads as TGTGCCAGCAGTGTAGCGTACGAGCAGTACTTC.

The rearrangement joins TRBV28 to TRBJ2-7; 7 bases align to TRBD1. V lost 4 bases, J lost 1 base, and 10 bases stayed unmatched. The CDR3 contains 16 residues. Germline assignment: CDR1 MDHEN and CDR2 SYDVKM. This CDR3 reads CASSSAPGQLSYEQYF. In DNA, the CDR3 is TGTGCCAGCAGTTCTGCTCCGGGACAGCTATCCTACGAGCAGTACTTC.

The V gene is TRBV4-2, the J gene TRBJ1-1, with 8 positions matching TRBD1. The V gene's germline CDR1 is LGHNA and CDR2 YNFKEQ. CDR3 size: 17 residues. J lost 11 bases, V lost 0 bases, and 17 bases had no gene match. For the CDR3, the DNA is TGTGCCAGCAGCCAAGATTCGGGAGGACAGGGAAACATCCGCGCTTTCTTT. It translates to CASSQDSGGQGNIRAFF.

The chain combines TRBV14 with TRBJ1-2, with a tentative D call TRBD1 (5 bases). Between the trimmed V and J ends, which lost 4 bases and 5 bases, there was a span of 14 bases. The germline V gene encodes CDR1 SGHDN and CDR2 FVKESK. This CDR3 contains 14 residues. Here the CDR3 DNA reads TGTGCCAGCAGCCCCCAATGGGGGGGGTATGGCTACACCTTC. Its translation: CASSPQWGGYGYTF. Based on the CDR3 plus reference TRBV14 and TRBJ1-2, the full variable domain is EAGVTQFPSHSVIEKGQTVTLRCDPISGHDNLYWYRRVMGKEIKFLLHFVKESKQDESGMPNNRFLAERTGGTYSTLKVQPAELEDSGVYFCASSPQWGGYGYTFGSGTRLTVV.

This clone was counted once. The chain couples TRBV5-4 to TRBJ2-3; 7 positions match TRBD2. CDR1 is SGHNT, CDR2 YYREEE, per germline (reference sequence). The CDR3 is 14 residues long. V was clipped by 2 bases and J by 8 bases; unmatched bases: 8. CDR3 residues: CASSLGTIGGTQYF. The CDR3 bases are TGTGCCAGCAGCTTAGGGACTATCGGGGGTACGCAGTATTTT. Variable domain in full (rest from reference TRBV5-4 and TRBJ2-3): ETGVTQSPTHLIKTRGQQVTLRCSSQSGHNTVSWYQQALGQGPQFIFQYYREEENGRGNFPPRFSGLQFPNYSSELNVNALELDDSALYLCASSLGTIGGTQYFGPGTRLTVL.

The sample holds a few counts of this clone. The chain joins TRBV5-1 to TRBJ2-1; a weak D match, TRBD2 (7 bases). The length of the CDR3 is 18 residues. V gave up 0 bases and J gave up 8 bases, with 24 bases separating them. Germline CDR1 and CDR2: SGHRS and YFSETQ. The CDR3 loop reads CASSLEFTGGASWDEQFF. As DNA, the CDR3 is TGCGCCAGCAGCTTGGAGTTTACGGGGGGCGCTAGCTGGGATGAGCAGTTCTTC.

The rearrangement joins TRBV30 to TRBJ2-6; D gene uncertain. Germline V gene data show CDR1 as GTSNPN and CDR2 as SVGIG (reference sequence). The CDR3 covers 13 residues. V shed 2 bases and J shed 2 bases, with 4 bases lying between them. The CDR3 DNA reads TGTGCCTGGAGTCCCACTGGGGCCAACGTCCTGACTTTC. This translates into CAWSPTGANVLTF. Full variable domain (outside the CDR3, taken from reference TRBV30 and TRBJ2-6): SQTIHQWPATLVQPVGSPLSLECTVEGTSNPNLYWYRQAAGRGLQLLFYSVGIGQISSEVPQNLSASRPQDRQFILSSKKLLLSDSGFYLCAWSPTGANVLTFGAGSRLTVL.

This clone was counted a single time. V is TRBV2 and J is TRBJ2-3; the match to TRBD2 covers 8 bases. V lost 3 bases to trimming and J lost 2 bases; unmatched junction nucleotides: 4. The CDR3 is 15 amino acids. Germline V gives CDR1 SNHLY, CDR2 FYNNEI. CDR3 in DNA: TGTGCCAGCAGTGATGCGGGGGGCCCCACAGATACGCAGTATTTT. Its translation is CASSDAGGPTDTQYF.

CDR3 in amino acids: CASSGPGRRYEQYF. The CDR3 nucleotides read TGTGCCAGCAGCGGACCAGGGAGGCGCTACGAGCAGTACTTC. The V call is TRBV7-2, the J call TRBJ2-7; a possible D gene is TRBD2 (6 bases). CDR1 and CDR2 from the germline V gene are SGHTA and FQGNSA. The CDR3 loop spans 14 amino acids. Trimming removed 5 bases from V and 3 bases from J, with 14 bases in between.

The chain couples TRBV9 to TRBJ2-2; 8 nucleotides line up with TRBD1. The V segment lost 4 bases and the J segment 6 bases; nucleotides outside the gene matches: 8. Germline CDR1 is SGDLS and CDR2 is YYNGEE. CDR3 length equals 15 residues. The CDR3 DNA follows: TGTGCCAGCAGCACGCGACAGGGGTGGGCCGGGGAGCTGTTTTTT. Its protein is CASSTRQGWAGELFF.

The chain employs TRBV6-1 and TRBJ2-5, with D possibly TRBD1 on 5 matching bases. The CDR3 has 12 amino acids. Germline V gene data show CDR1 as MNHNS and CDR2 as SASEGT. Trimming left V 6 bases short and J 4 bases short, with 9 bases between. DNA of the CDR3: TGTGCCAGCAGAGGTCAGGGAGAGACCCAGTACTTC. Translated, it gives CASRGQGETQYF.